This TCR beta chain was captured in a study of shared clonotypes between healthy human individuals (TCRdb year 2020). For context, the study as a whole: A couple of women and a few men aged 18 to 49 years were included in the cohort. The study deeply sequenced blood TCR repertoires of roughly five healthy adults to estimate repertoire size and the extent of clonotype sharing between individuals. To increase sequencing depth and limit assay-specific biases, different laboratories used diverse techniques to prepare libraries and sequence TCR repertoires. Each donor's leukapheresis produced roughly between roughly 0.85 and 10 billion PBMCs.

Beyond this particular receptor, the publication reports: The small number of donors limited the genetic and exposure-history diversity represented. Pairwise subsampling led to the expectation that sequencing depth would affect the degree of clonotype sharing among donors. Sampling was limited to blood, and TCR repertoires in tissue likely differ from TCR repertoires in blood.

The donors were healthy, HIV-negative adults who had no recently reported acute infections or vaccinations. Every donor was a Caucasian adult residing in Nashville, Tennessee, USA. In the unsorted samples, 70 million to 95 million PBMCs were counted, and genomic DNA was extracted using the QIAamp DNA Blood Mini kit. After blood collection by leukapheresis, PBMCs were isolated using Ficoll-Histopaque density gradient centrifugation and then cryopreserved in the vapor phase of liquid nitrogen. A note on this clone: Its recognized antigen is unknown. Per-nucleotide qualities are absent, and no much larger clonotype sits a single base away.

According to the germline V gene (reference sequence), CDR1 reads MNHEY and CDR2 reads SMNVEV. The CDR3 runs 13 residues from the cysteine to the phenylalanine. The CDR3 DNA has 39 bases and is translated from base 1. V loses 1 base, J loses 7 bases, and the germline ends lie 11 bases apart. TCR CDR3 regions were amplified from genomic DNA by multiplex PCR using the deep immunoSEQ assay. Extracted genomic DNA from each cell subset was distributed evenly across all wells of several immunoSEQ 96-well plates, and each plate was treated as a replicate. For unsorted PBMC, 250 to 350 ng of genomic DNA, equivalent to about 30,000 T cell genomes, went into each replicate PCR. Ten immunoSEQ deep assay plates were used to sequence unsorted PBMC genomic DNA. Purified libraries were quantified with a Qubit 3.0 fluorometer, sized on a Bioanalyzer 2100, and re-quantified with the KAPA Library Quantification kit. Every immunoSEQ 96-well plate was sequenced on a separate single-read 150-cycle Illumina NextSeq 550 flow cell. In the original analysis: Because the immunoSEQ output included only junctional sequences and no quality scores, the filtering could not be the same as the filtering used for full-length reads. To assign V/J genes and CDR3, sequences were annotated against IMGT germline references using PyIR, a Python wrapper for IgBLAST v1.9. Any read was removed if the V/J assignment was weak (E-value above 1e-6), the CDR3 was missing, or the read contained stop codons, out-of-frame junctions, or ambiguous translated residues. V3J clonotypes were defined as sequences sharing the same inferred V gene, J gene, and CDR3 amino acid sequence. Percentage overlap between repertoires was calculated by dividing the number of shared unique clonotypes by the size of the smaller repertoire. Three approaches were used to assess repertoire richness: RTK rarefaction, the Chao1 estimator, and Recon v2.1 estimates of unobserved clonotypes. The clones in this table, taken by TCRdb from immuneACCESS, are in-frame only. Not every clone is retained; where verified, under half of the shortfall comes from an unresolved V gene, and the cause of the rest is unknown. V and J calls and clone size come straight from that table; D and trimming were deduced from the DNA. The sample table holds over 400,000 clones, of which 81% were seen once. Roughly 13% of the sample rests with the top ten.

The receptor's source is a woman aged 40 to 50 in good health. Some clones in this sample may be carry-over from other donors' samples. Sequenced input: PBMCs. The V gene is TRBV27 and the J gene is TRBJ2-7; no D gene call is confident. The CDR3 has the sequence CASSLFPLVEQYF. In nucleotide form, the sequence is TGTGCCAGCAGTTTATTCCCCCTCGTGGAGCAGTACTTC.